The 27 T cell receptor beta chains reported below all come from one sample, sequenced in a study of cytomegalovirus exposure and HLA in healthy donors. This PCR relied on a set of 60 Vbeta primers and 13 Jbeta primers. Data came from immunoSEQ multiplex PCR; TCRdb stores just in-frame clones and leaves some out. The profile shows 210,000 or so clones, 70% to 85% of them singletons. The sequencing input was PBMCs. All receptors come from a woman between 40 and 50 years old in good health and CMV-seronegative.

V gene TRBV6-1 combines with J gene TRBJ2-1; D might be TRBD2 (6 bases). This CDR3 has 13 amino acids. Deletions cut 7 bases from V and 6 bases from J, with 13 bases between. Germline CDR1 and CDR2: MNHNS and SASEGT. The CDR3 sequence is CASTGLPGNEQFF. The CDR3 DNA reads TGTGCCAGCACGGGACTTCCCGGCAATGAGCAGTTCTTC.

CDR3: CAWRQGPNTGELFF. The CDR3 DNA is TGTGCCTGGAGACAGGGCCCGAACACCGGGGAGCTGTTTTTT. The chain carries TRBV30 and TRBJ2-2; D possibly corresponds to TRBD1 (6 bases). The germline V gene encodes CDR1 GTSNPN and CDR2 SVGIG (reference sequence). Trimming left V 3 bases short and J 0 bases short, with 8 bases between. The CDR3 has 14 residues.

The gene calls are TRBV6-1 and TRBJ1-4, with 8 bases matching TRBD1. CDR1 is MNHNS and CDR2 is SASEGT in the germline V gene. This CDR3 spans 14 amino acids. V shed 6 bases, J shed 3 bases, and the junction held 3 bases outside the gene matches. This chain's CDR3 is CASRQQGANEKLFF. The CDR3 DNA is TGTGCCAGCAGACAACAGGGGGCTAATGAAAAACTGTTTTTT.

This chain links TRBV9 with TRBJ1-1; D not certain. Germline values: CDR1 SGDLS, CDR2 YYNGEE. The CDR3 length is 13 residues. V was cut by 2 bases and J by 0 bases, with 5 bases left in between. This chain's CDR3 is CASSVSVNTEAFF. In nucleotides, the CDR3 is TGTGCCAGCAGCGTGTCGGTGAACACTGAAGCTTTCTTT.

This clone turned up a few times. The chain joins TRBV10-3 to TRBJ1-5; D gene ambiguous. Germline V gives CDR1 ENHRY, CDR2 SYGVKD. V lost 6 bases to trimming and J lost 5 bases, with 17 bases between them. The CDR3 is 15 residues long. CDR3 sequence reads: CAIRRDAGAHQPQHF. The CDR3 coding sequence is TGTGCCATCAGGAGAGATGCAGGCGCACATCAGCCCCAGCATTTT.

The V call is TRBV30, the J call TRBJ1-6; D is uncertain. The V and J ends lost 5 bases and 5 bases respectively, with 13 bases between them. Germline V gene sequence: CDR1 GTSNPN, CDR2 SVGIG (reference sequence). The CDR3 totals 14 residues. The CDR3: CAWGGGLDNSPLHF. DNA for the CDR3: TGTGCCTGGGGTGGAGGCCTCGATAATTCACCCCTCCACTTT.

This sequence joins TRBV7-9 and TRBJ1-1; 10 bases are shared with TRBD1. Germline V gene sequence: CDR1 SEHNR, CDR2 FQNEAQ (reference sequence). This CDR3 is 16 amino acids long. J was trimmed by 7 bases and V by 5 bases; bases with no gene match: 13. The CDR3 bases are TGTGCCAGCAGCCCCCGGGACAGGGGATTTTTGGGTGAAGCTTTCTTT. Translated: CASSPRDRGFLGEAFF.

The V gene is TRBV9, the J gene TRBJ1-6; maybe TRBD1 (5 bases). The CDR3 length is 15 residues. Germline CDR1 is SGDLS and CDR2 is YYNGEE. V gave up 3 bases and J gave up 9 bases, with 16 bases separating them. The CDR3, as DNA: TGTGCCAGCAGCGAGGCGTCTGGGGCCGGTTCACCCCTCCACTTT. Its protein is CASSEASGAGSPLHF.

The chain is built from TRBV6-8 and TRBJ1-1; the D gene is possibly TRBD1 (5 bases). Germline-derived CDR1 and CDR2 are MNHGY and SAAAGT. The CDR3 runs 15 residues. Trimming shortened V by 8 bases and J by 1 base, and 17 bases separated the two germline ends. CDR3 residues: CASWWRGGRNTEAFF. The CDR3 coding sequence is TGTGCCAGCTGGTGGAGGGGAGGGAGGAACACTGAAGCTTTCTTT.

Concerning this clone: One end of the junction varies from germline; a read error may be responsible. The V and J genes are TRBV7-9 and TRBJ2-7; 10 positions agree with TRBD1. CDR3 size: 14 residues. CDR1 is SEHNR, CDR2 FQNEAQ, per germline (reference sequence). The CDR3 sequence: CSSSLGDRGREQYF. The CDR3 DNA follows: TGTTCCAGCAGCTTGGGAGACAGGGGGCGCGAGCAGTACTTC.

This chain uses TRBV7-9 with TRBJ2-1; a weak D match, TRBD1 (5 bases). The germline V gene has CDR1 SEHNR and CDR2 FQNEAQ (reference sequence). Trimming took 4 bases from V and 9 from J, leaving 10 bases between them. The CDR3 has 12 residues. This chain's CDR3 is CASSYLTGEQFF. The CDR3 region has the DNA TGTGCCAGCAGCTACCTCACAGGTGAGCAGTTCTTC. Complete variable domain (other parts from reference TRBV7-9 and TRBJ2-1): DTGVSQNPRHKITKRGQNVTFRCDPISEHNRLYWYRQTLGQGPEFLTYFQNEAQLEKSRLLSDRFSAERPKGSFSTLEIQRTEQGDSAMYLCASSYLTGEQFFGPGTRLTVL.

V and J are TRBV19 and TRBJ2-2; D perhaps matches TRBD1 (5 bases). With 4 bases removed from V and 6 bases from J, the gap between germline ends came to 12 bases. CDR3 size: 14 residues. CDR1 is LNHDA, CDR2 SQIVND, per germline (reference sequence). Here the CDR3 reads CASSTGRESGELFF. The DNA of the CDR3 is TGTGCCAGTAGTACAGGGCGTGAGTCCGGGGAGCTGTTTTTT.

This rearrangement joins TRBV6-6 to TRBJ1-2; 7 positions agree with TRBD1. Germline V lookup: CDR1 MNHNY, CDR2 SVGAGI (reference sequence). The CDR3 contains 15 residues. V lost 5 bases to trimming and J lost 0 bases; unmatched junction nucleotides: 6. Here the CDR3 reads CASSPQGVSNYGYTF. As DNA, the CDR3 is TGTGCCAGCAGTCCCCAGGGGGTGTCTAACTATGGCTACACCTTC.

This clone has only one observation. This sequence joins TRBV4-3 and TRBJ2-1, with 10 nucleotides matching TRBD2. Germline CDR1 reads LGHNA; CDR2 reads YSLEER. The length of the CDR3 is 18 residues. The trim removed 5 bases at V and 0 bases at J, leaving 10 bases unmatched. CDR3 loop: CASSSQSGGESSYNEQFF. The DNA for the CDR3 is TGCGCCAGCAGCTCCCAAAGCGGGGGGGAAAGCTCCTACAATGAGCAGTTCTTC.

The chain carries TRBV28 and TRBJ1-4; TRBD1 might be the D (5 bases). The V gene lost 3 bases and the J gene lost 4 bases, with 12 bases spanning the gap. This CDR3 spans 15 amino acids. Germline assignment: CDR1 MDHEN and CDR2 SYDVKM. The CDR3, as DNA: TGTGCCAGCAGTTTGCGGGGCCCCGGTAATGAAAAACTGTTTTTT. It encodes CASSLRGPGNEKLFF.

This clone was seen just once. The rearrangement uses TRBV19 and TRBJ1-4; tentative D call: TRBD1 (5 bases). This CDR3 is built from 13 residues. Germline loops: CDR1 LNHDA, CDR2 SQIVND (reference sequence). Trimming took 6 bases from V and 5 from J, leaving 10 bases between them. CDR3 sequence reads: CASRTAANEKLFF. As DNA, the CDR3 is TGTGCCAGTAGGACAGCAGCGAATGAAAAACTGTTTTTT.

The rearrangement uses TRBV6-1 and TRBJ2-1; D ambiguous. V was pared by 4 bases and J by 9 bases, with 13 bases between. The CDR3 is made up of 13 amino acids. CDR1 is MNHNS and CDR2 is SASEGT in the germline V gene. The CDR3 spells CASSGASLTEQFF. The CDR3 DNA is TGTGCCAGCAGTGGGGCCTCTTTGACTGAGCAGTTCTTC.

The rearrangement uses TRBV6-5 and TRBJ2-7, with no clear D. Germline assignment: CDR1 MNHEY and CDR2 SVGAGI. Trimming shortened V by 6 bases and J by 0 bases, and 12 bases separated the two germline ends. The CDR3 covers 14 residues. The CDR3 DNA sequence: TGTGCCAGCAGACCAAAGCCTAGCTCCTACGAGCAGTACTTC. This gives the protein CASRPKPSSYEQYF.

The CDR3 sequence is CASSSGVQNTEAFF. The CDR3 coding sequence is TGCGCCAGCAGCTCCGGGGTCCAGAACACTGAAGCTTTCTTT. The chain uses TRBV5-1 and TRBJ1-1; D gene unclear. This CDR3 has 14 residues. The germline V gene has CDR1 SGHRS and CDR2 YFSETQ. Trimming pared 3 bases from V and 1 base from J, leaving 10 bases between. Full variable domain (missing parts from reference TRBV5-1 and TRBJ1-1): KAGVTQTPRYLIKTRGQQVTLSCSPISGHRSVSWYQQTPGQGLQFLFEYFSETQRNKGNFPGRFSGRQFSNSRSEMNVSTLELGDSALYLCASSSGVQNTEAFFGQGTRLTVV.

The CDR3 DNA reads as TGTGCCAGCAGCGTAGGGACTAGCGGGGGAGAGACCCAGTACTTC. It specifies CASSVGTSGGETQYF. J is TRBJ2-5 and V is TRBV9, with TRBD2 matching 13 bases. The CDR3 runs to 15 residues. From germline, CDR1 is SGDLS and CDR2 YYNGEE. The trim removed 0 bases at V and 4 bases at J, leaving 0 bases unmatched.

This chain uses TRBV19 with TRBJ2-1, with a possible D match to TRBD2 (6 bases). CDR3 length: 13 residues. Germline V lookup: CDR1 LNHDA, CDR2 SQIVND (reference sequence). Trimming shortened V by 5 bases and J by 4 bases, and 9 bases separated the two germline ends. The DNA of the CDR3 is TGTGCCAGTAGTGAGGGACTGTACAATGAGCAGTTCTTC. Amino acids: CASSEGLYNEQFF. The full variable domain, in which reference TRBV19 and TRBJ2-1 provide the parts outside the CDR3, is DGGITQSPKYLFRKEGQNVTLSCEQNLNHDAMYWYRQDPGQGLRLIYYSQIVNDFQKGDIAEGYSVSREKKESFPLTVTSAQKNPTAFYLCASSEGLYNEQFFGPGTRLTVL.

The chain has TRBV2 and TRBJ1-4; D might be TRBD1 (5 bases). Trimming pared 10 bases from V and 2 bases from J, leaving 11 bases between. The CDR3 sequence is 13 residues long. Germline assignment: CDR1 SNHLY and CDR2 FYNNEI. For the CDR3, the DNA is TGTGCCATCAGGCGGGACACTAATGAAAAACTGTTTTTT. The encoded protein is CAIRRDTNEKLFF.

This CDR3 reads CASSLVGETQYF. CDR3 DNA: TGTGCCAGCAGCTTGGTCGGGGAGACCCAGTACTTC. This sequence joins TRBV5-6 and TRBJ2-5; D is unresolved. Germline V gene data show CDR1 as SGHDT and CDR2 as YYEEEE. The V and J ends lost 0 bases and 5 bases respectively, with 5 bases between them. The CDR3 is 12 residues long.

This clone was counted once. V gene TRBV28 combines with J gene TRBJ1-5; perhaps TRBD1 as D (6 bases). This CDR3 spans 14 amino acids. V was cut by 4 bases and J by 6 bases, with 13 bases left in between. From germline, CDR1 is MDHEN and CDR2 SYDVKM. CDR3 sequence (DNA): TGTGCCAGCAGTTCGACAGGTTGGTTTCAGCCCCAGCATTTT. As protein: CASSSTGWFQPQHF.

CDR3 loop: CASSLGYRDRVSEAFF. CDR3 DNA: TGTGCCAGCAGCTTAGGGTACCGGGACAGGGTCTCTGAAGCTTTCTTT. This chain connects TRBV13 to TRBJ1-1; 9 positions match TRBD1. This CDR3 has 16 residues. CDR1 and CDR2 from the germline V gene are PRHDT and FYEKMQ (reference sequence). Unmatched junction bases numbered 8, after V lost 0 bases and J lost 6 bases.

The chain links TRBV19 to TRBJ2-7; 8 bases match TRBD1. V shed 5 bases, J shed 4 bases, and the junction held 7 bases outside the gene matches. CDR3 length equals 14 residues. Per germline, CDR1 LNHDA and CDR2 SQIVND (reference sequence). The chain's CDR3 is CASSPRQGRYEQYF. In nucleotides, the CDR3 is TGTGCCAGTAGTCCACGACAGGGGCGATACGAGCAGTACTTC.

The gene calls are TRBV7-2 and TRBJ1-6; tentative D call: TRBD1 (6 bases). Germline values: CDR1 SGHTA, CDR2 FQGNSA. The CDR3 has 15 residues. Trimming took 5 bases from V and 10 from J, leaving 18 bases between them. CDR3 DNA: TGTGCCAGCAGCCCGGGGGGGGGCGCGGGGTCACCCCTCCACTTT. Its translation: CASSPGGGAGSPLHF.